The entry that follows covers one TCR beta chain sequence. The ends were cut back, 0 bases at V and 0 bases at J, with 8 bases in the middle. The CDR3 contains 15 residues. Germline V gene sequence: CDR1 LGHDT, CDR2 YNNKEL (reference sequence). Profiling relied on immunoSEQ multiplex PCR, and the TCRdb table lists in-frame clones only, not all of them. The sample includes about 220,000 clones, less than 90% of them seen just once. The data are from a study of blood T cell repertoires in COVID-19. On the study more broadly: T cells, B-cell-depleted T cells, or PBMCs provided the cDNA or gDNA that served as material.

Sequencing was performed on PBMCs or T cells enriched from blood (not recorded which). The clonotype was recovered from a woman aged 25 to 39 who had recovered from COVID-19. This chain connects TRBV3-1 (or the pseudogene TRBV3-2) to TRBJ1-2; D ambiguous. CDR3 sequence reads: CASSQDLAANYGYTF. The CDR3 DNA reads as TGTGCCAGCAGCCAAGATCTCGCAGCTAACTATGGCTACACCTTC.